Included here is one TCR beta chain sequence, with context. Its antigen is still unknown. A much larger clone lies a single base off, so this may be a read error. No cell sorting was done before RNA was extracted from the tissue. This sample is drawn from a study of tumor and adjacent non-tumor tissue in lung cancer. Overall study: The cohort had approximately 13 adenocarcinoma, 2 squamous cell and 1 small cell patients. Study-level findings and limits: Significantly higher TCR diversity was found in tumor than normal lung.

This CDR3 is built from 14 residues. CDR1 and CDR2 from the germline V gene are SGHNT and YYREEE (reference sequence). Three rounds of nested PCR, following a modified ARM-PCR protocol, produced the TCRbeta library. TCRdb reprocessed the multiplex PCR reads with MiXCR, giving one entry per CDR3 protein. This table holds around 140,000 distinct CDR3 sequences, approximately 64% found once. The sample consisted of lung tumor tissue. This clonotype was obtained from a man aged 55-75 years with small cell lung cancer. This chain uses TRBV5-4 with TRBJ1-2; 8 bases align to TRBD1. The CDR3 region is CANSASGGEGGYTF. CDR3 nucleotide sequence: TGTGCCAACAGCGCGTCAGGGGGCGAGGGTGGCTACACCTTC.